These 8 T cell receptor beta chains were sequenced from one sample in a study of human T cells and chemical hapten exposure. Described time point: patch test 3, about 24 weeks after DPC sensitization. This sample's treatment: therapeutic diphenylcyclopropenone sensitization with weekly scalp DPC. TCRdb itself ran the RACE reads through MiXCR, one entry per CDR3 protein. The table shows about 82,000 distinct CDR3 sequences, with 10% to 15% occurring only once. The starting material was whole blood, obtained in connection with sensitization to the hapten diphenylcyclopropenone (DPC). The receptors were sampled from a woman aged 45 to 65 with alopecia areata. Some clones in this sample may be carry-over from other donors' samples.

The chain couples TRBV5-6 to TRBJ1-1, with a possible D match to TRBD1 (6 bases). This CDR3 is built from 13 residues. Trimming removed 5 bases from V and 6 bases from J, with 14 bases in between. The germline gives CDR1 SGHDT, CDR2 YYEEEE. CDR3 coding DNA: TGTGCCAGCAGACCAAACCCAGGGGCTGAAGCTTTCTTT. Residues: CASRPNPGAEAFF.

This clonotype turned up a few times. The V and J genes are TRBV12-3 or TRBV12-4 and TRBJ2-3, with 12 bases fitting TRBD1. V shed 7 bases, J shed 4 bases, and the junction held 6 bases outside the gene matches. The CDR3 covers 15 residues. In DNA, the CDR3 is TGTGCCAGCACCTCCGGGACAGGGGGCCCAGATACGCAGTATTTT. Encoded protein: CASTSGTGGPDTQYF.

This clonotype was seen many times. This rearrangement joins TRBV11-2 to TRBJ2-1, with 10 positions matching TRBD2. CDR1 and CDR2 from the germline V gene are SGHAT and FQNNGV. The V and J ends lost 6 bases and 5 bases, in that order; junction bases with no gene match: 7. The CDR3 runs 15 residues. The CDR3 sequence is CASRNSGRPNNEQFF. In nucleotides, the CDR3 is TGTGCCAGCAGAAATAGCGGGAGGCCTAACAATGAGCAGTTCTTC.

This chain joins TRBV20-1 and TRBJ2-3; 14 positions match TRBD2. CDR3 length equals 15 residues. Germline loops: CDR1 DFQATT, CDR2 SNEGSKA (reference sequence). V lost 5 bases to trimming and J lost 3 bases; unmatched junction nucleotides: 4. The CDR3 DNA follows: TGCAGTGCTGGACTAGCGGGAGGACCTACAGATACGCAGTATTTT. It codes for CSAGLAGGPTDTQYF.

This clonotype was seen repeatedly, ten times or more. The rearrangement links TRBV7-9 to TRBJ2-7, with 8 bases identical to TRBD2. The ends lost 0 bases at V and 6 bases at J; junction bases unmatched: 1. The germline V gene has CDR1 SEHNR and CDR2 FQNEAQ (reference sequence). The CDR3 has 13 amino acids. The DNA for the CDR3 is TGTGCCAGCAGCTTAGCAGCGGGAGTCGAGCAGTACTTC. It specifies CASSLAAGVEQYF.

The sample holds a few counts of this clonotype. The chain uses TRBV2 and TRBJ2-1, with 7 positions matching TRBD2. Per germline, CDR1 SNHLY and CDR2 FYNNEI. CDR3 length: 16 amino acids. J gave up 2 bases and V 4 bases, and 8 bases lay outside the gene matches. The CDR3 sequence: CASSGGGSWAYNEQFF. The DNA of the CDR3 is TGTGCCAGCAGTGGGGGGGGAAGTTGGGCCTACAATGAGCAGTTCTTC.

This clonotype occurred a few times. CDR3 DNA sequence: TGCGCCAGCAGCTGGGGCTCAACGCCCGGGGAGCTGTTTTTT. It yields the protein CASSWGSTPGELFF. The chain couples TRBV5-1 to TRBJ2-2; D is possibly TRBD1 (5 bases). The germline gives CDR1 SGHRS, CDR2 YFSETQ. This CDR3 comprises 14 residues. V shed 3 bases and J shed 6 bases, with 12 bases lying between them.

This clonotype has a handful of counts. In DNA, the CDR3 is TGTGCCAGCAGCATTACAGGAAATCAGCCCCAGCATTTT. Protein: CASSITGNQPQHF. This chain uses TRBV5-5 with TRBJ1-5; tentatively, D is TRBD1 (5 bases). Trimming took 4 bases from V and 4 from J, leaving 9 bases between them. CDR1 is SGHKS, CDR2 YYEKEE, per germline (reference sequence). The CDR3 consists of 13 residues.